The present T cell receptor beta chain was sequenced within a study of memory CD4+ T cells and cytomegalovirus serostatus. Study results and caveats: A US-trained random forest predicted CMV serostatus with median AUC around 0.9.

In its sample, this clone ranks as medium-sized. Antigen unknown. CDR1 SGHTA and CDR2 FQGTGA come from the germline V gene. With 4 bases removed from V and 1 base from J, the gap between germline ends came to 7 bases. There are 13 residues in the CDR3. The sort gate was single viable CD3+CD4+CD8-CD45RO+ cells for memory CD4+ T cells. Serum IgG to CMV pp150, pp28, p38 and p52 defined serostatus. Libraries were prepared by immunoSEQ multiplex PCR; TCRdb keeps only in-frame clonotypes and omits some of them. Among 30,000 to 45,000 clones listed, 79% were seen once. Material: memory CD4+ T cells from blood. The rearrangement uses TRBV7-3 and TRBJ1-1; D is possibly TRBD1 (5 bases). The TCR originated in an adult in good health and CMV-seropositive. The CDR3: CASSYGGNTEAFF. The CDR3 nucleotides read TGTGCCAGCAGCTATGGGGGGAACACTGAAGCTTTCTTT.